This T cell receptor (beta chain) was captured in a study of blood T cells in healthy people across ages. This clonotype was observed a handful of times. Using a J-beta primer mix together with a sample-barcoded 5' primer, a second PCR was run for about 7 to 12 cycles. Per sample, CDR3-containing paired-end reads numbered at least 3 million. From the 5' RACE reads, TCRdb called clonotypes with MiXCR, one entry per CDR3 protein. Of over a million distinct CDR3 sequences detected, under 30% appear once; the ten largest clones hold approximately 0.75%. V shed 6 bases and J shed 10 bases, with 16 bases lying between them. This CDR3 spans 13 amino acids. This same sample was also part of a study on T cells of mothers and their children. Per that paper: Sequencing returned over 8 million TCR beta CDR3 reads per mother and some 3 million per child. Across the analysis, no persistent microchimeric T cell clones were detected.

The J gene is TRBJ2-1, the V gene TRBV12-3 or TRBV12-4; D gene unclear. The source is a girl aged 2-10 years in good health. Sequenced material: blood. This CDR3 is CASRYPDRPEQFF. The CDR3 DNA is TGTGCCAGCAGATACCCCGATCGGCCCGAGCAGTTCTTC.